The clone carrying this TCR beta chain has just a few counts. Its target is unknown. MiXCR, applied by TCRdb to the RT-PCR reads, yields one record per CDR3 protein. The data contain approximately 480,000 distinct CDR3 sequences, roughly 11% of them singletons. The data derive from a study of response to subunit inactivated influenza vaccine. Study-wide findings and caveats: Authors suggested each seasonal flu vaccination may recruit only limited numbers of new T cells.

Trimming cost V 6 bases and J 3 bases; bases outside gene matches: 8. CDR1 and CDR2 from the germline V gene are MGHDK and SYGVNS. The length of the CDR3 is 16 residues. The rearrangement joins TRBV25-1 to TRBJ2-1; 10 nucleotides agree with TRBD1. The starting material was PBMCs from blood, obtained around seven weeks after vaccination. The TCR was taken from a man aged 45-60 years who received an inactivated influenza vaccine. The CDR3 is CASSAGQGSYYNEQFF. For the CDR3, the DNA is TGTGCCAGCAGCGCGGGACAGGGGTCCTACTACAATGAGCAGTTCTTC. The full variable domain, completed using reference TRBV25-1 and TRBJ2-1, is EADIYQTPRYLVIGTGKKITLECSQTMGHDKMYWYQQDPGMELHLIHYSYGVNSTEKGDLSSESTVSRIRTEHFPLTLESARPSHTSQYLCASSAGQGSYYNEQFFGPGTRLTVL.